What follows are 15 T cell receptor beta chains derived from one specimen sequenced in a study of T-cell reconstitution after alpha-beta-depleted transplantation in children. Unique molecular identifiers were incorporated into the prepared TCRbeta library. TCRdb independently ran MiXCR on the PCR reads; one entry per CDR3 protein. The sample includes over 70,000 distinct CDR3 sequences, about 12% of them seen just once. This specimen was PBMCs from the stem cell graft donor, taken from the stem cell graft. The receptors derive from a human donor who donated a stem cell graft to a child with inherited bone marrow failure.

This clonotype was recorded many times. V is TRBV4-1 and J is TRBJ2-1, with 8 bases lining up with TRBD2. J lost 3 bases, V lost 0 bases, and 13 bases had no gene match. Germline V gene sequence: CDR1 MGHRA, CDR2 YSYEKL. The CDR3 sequence is 19 residues long. CDR3 residues: CASSQEGGVGRARYNEQFF. CDR3 DNA sequence: TGCGCCAGCAGCCAAGAAGGAGGAGTCGGGAGGGCGCGCTACAATGAGCAGTTCTTC.

This clonotype was counted at least ten times. V and J are TRBV2 and TRBJ2-1, with D perhaps being TRBD1 or TRBD2 (5 bases each). CDR1 SNHLY and CDR2 FYNNEI come from the germline V gene. The V end lost 1 base, the J end lost 7 bases, and 17 bases lay between the germline ends. The CDR3 is 16 amino acids. CDR3 amino acids: CASSEGGRSGRNEQFF. The CDR3 nucleotides read TGTGCCAGCAGTGAAGGGGGGAGATCGGGACGGAATGAGCAGTTCTTC. Based on the CDR3 plus reference TRBV2 and TRBJ2-1, the full variable domain is EPEVTQTPSHQVTQMGQEVILRCVPISNHLYFYWYRQILGQKVEFLVSFYNNEISEKSEIFDDQFSVERPDGSNFTLKIRSTKLEDSAMYFCASSEGGRSGRNEQFFGPGTRLTVL.

This clonotype was counted ten times or more. The chain uses TRBV29-1 and TRBJ1-1; no definite D call. The CDR3 runs to 9 residues. CDR1 is SQVTM and CDR2 is ANQGSEA in the germline V gene. The CDR3 region is CRAWREAFF. Here the CDR3 DNA reads TGCAGGGCCTGGCGAGAAGCTTTCTTT.

This clonotype has a handful of counts. V gene TRBV11-3 combines with J gene TRBJ2-5; no clear D. Germline loops: CDR1 SGHNT, CDR2 YENEEA. This CDR3 region has 13 residues. Trimming left V 1 base short and J 5 bases short, with 8 bases between. This chain's CDR3 is CASSLAGHETQYF. For the CDR3, the DNA is TGTGCCAGCAGCTTAGCCGGGCACGAGACCCAGTACTTC.

This clonotype was observed at least ten times. In DNA, the CDR3 is TGTGCCAGCAGTCAGGACAGGGGGCTGTTGGCTTTCTTT. Protein product: CASSQDRGLLAFF. This chain connects TRBV12-3 or TRBV12-4 to TRBJ1-1, with 11 bases lining up with TRBD1. V was pared by 5 bases and J by 11 bases, with 7 bases of the junction left unmatched. CDR3 size: 13 residues.

V and J are TRBV11-2 and TRBJ1-1; D gene unclear. The germline V and J ends were trimmed by 5 bases and 1 base, with 14 bases remaining between them. CDR3 size: 15 residues. CDR1 is SGHAT, CDR2 FQNNGV, per germline. Written as DNA, the CDR3 is TGTGCCAGCAGCCCCCCCCCCCTAACGAACACTGAAGCTTTCTTT. The encoded protein is CASSPPPLTNTEAFF.

This clonotype was recorded at least ten times. The V gene is TRBV28, the J gene TRBJ2-7; D possibly matches TRBD1 or TRBD2 (6 bases each). Germline V CDR1 and CDR2: MDHEN, SYDVKM. V was pared by 4 bases and J by 6 bases, with 25 bases between. The length of the CDR3 is 17 residues. The chain's CDR3 is CASSYPQVTGGLAEQYF. CDR3 nucleotides: TGTGCCAGCAGTTACCCCCAGGTTACCGGGGGCCTTGCCGAGCAGTACTTC.

This clonotype has a count of ten or more. A much larger clone lies one base from this, so it may be a read error. The chain combines TRBV7-9 with TRBJ2-7; TRBD1 aligns across 8 bases. Germline CDR1 reads SEHNR; CDR2 reads FQNEAQ (reference sequence). Trimming removed 8 bases from V and 6 bases from J; junction bases left unmatched: 6. This CDR3 has 12 amino acids. CDR3 in DNA: TGTGCCAGCCAACAGGGGACAGGCGAGCAGTACTTC. Translated: CASQQGTGEQYF.

Only a few counts were recorded for this clonotype. CDR3 amino acids: CASSEARGWDTGELFF. Written as DNA, the CDR3 is TGTGCCAGCAGTGAAGCGAGGGGGTGGGACACCGGGGAGCTGTTTTTT. J is TRBJ2-2 and V is TRBV2; tentatively, D is TRBD1 (6 bases). The V and J ends lost 0 bases and 3 bases respectively, with 11 bases between them. The germline gives CDR1 SNHLY, CDR2 FYNNEI. This CDR3 region has 16 residues.

This clonotype was counted ten times or more. The V call is TRBV7-3, the J call TRBJ2-3; TRBD2 agrees at 10 bases. CDR1 and CDR2 (germline): SGHTA, FQGTGA. The CDR3 is 17 amino acids. The V gene end was trimmed by 2 bases and the J gene end by 2 bases; junction bases not matched to a gene: 7. CDR3 protein: CASSLGSGGPNTDTQYF. CDR3 DNA: TGTGCCAGCAGCTTAGGTAGCGGGGGGCCGAACACAGATACGCAGTATTTT.

This clonotype came up many times. This chain joins TRBV5-1 and TRBJ2-7; D is possibly TRBD1 (5 bases). The CDR3 is 14 amino acids. From germline, CDR1 is SGHRS and CDR2 YFSETQ. V gave up 5 bases and J gave up 2 bases, with 14 bases separating them. CDR3 coding DNA: TGCGCCAGCAGACTGGGGCAGGCTACCTACGAGCAGTACTTC. This codes for CASRLGQATYEQYF.

Only a few counts were recorded for this clonotype. The chain uses TRBV6-6 and TRBJ1-2; perhaps TRBD1 as D (5 bases). Germline V gene lookup returns CDR1 MNHNY and CDR2 SVGAGI (reference sequence). With 10 bases removed from V and 6 bases from J, the gap between germline ends came to 12 bases. This CDR3 is 11 amino acids long. The CDR3 coding sequence is TGTGCCACTTGGGAGGGGAATGGCTACACCTTC. Protein product: CATWEGNGYTF.

This clonotype was counted many times. The chain has TRBV7-2 and TRBJ1-2; 7 nucleotides align to TRBD1. Germline V gives CDR1 SGHTA, CDR2 FQGNSA. The V and J ends lost 5 bases and 8 bases, in that order; junction bases with no gene match: 11. The CDR3 covers 14 residues. CDR3 in amino acids: CASSPRALQGGYTF. CDR3 sequence (DNA): TGTGCCAGCAGCCCACGGGCCCTACAGGGGGGCTACACCTTC.

This clonotype was counted ten times or more. The CDR3, as DNA: TGCGCCAGCAGCTTTTCGGGCTACGAGCAGTACTTC. Translating it yields CASSFSGYEQYF. This rearrangement joins TRBV5-1 to TRBJ2-7; D uncertain. This CDR3 spans 12 amino acids. The germline V gene encodes CDR1 SGHRS and CDR2 YFSETQ. The ends were cut back, 2 bases at V and 3 bases at J, with 6 bases in the middle. Full variable domain (remainder filled in from reference TRBV5-1 and TRBJ2-7): KAGVTQTPRYLIKTRGQQVTLSCSPISGHRSVSWYQQTPGQGLQFLFEYFSETQRNKGNFPGRFSGRQFSNSRSEMNVSTLELGDSALYLCASSFSGYEQYFGPGTRLTVT.

This clonotype has ten or more counts. The rearrangement uses TRBV4-3 and TRBJ2-5; 10 bases line up with TRBD1. There are 15 residues in the CDR3. The J segment lost 2 bases and the V segment lost 5 bases, leaving 5 bases of the junction unmatched. Germline assignment: CDR1 LGHNA and CDR2 YSLEER. CDR3: CASSLGQGMQETQYF. The CDR3 coding sequence is TGCGCCAGCAGCTTGGGACAGGGGATGCAAGAGACCCAGTACTTC.